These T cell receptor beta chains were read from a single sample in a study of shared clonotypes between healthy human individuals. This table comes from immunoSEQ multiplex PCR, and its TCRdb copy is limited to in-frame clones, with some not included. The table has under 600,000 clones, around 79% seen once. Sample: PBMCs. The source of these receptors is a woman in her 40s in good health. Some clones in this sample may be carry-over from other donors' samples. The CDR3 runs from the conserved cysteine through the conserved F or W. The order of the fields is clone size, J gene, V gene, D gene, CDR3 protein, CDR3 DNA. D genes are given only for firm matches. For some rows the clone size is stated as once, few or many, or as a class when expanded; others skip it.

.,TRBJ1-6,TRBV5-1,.,CASSSGAGRDSPLHF,TGCGCCAGCAGCTCTGGGGCGGGGAGAGATTCACCCCTCCACTTT
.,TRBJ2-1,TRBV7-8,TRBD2,CASSSLAGGPSYNEQFF,TGTGCCAGCAGCTCGCTAGCGGGAGGGCCCTCCTACAATGAGCAGTTCTTC
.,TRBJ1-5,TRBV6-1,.,CASSNTETYNQPQHF,TGTGCCAGCAGTAATACAGAAACCTACAATCAGCCCCAGCATTTT
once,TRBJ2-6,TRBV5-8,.,CASAPGSTGANVLTF,TGTGCCAGCGCTCCAGGGTCGACTGGGGCCAACGTCCTGACTTTC
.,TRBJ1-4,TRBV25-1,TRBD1,CASSAGQGHEKLFF,TGTGCCAGCAGTGCGGGACAGGGGCATGAAAAACTGTTTTTT
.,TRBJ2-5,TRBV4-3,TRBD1,CASSRMTGEETQYF,TGCGCCAGCAGCCGAATGACAGGGGAAGAGACCCAGTACTTC
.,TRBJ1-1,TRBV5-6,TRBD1,CASSLDPRGDTEAFF,TGTGCCAGCAGCTTGGACCCCAGGGGGGACACTGAAGCTTTCTTT
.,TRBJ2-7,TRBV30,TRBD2,CAIRLAGANEQYF,TGTGCCATCCGACTAGCGGGAGCTAACGAGCAGTACTTC
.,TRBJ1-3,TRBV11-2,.,CASSSTRTGNTIYF,TGTGCCAGCAGCTCCACCAGGACTGGAAACACCATATATTTT
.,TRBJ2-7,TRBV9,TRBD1,CASSVGGTGAYEQYF,TGTGCCAGCAGCGTAGGGGGGACAGGGGCCTACGAGCAGTACTTC
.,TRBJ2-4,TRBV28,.,CASSLLGSGENIQYF,TGTGCCAGCAGTTTACTCGGGAGTGGAGAAAACATTCAGTACTTC
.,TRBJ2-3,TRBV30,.,CAWSVGLRTSTDTQYF,TGTGCCTGGAGCGTCGGGCTTCGGACTAGCACAGATACGCAGTATTTT